A single T cell receptor (beta chain) is shown here with its context. Some clones are missing from TCRdb's copy, which holds only in-frame ones; the method was immunoSEQ multiplex PCR. This sample has around 2.1 million clones, with roughly 91% found just once. CD45RO negativity and positive selection for CCR7 defined naive CD8 cells, a population that excluded terminally differentiated effector memory CD45RA+ cells. This sample was taken from a study of shared clonotypes between healthy human individuals. This CDR3 has 16 residues. Trimming took off 0 bases at V and 3 bases at J, with 14 bases between the two ends. The germline CDR1 and CDR2 sequences are MNHNY and SVGAGI (reference sequence).

Sequenced: naive CD8+ T cells from PBMCs. The gene calls are TRBV6-6 and TRBJ1-1; D call uncertain. This clonotype was sampled from a man between 18 and 35 years old in good health. Some clones in this sample may be carry-over from other donors' samples. This chain's CDR3 is CASSYSIPSVDTEAFF. CDR3 nucleotide sequence: TGTGCCAGCAGTTACTCCATCCCAAGTGTCGACACTGAAGCTTTCTTT.